This T cell receptor (beta chain) is from a study of CD8+CD57+ T cells in acquired aplastic anemia. Study in general: Quantities of DNA derived from sorted CD4+ and CD8+ cells averaged approximately 3 ug. Study conclusions and caveats: Patient and control CD8+ Simpson's diversity was not significantly different.

The template used for profiling TCR beta VDJ and CDR3 was genomic DNA. Each CDR3 protein is one row after TCRdb ran MiXCR on the reads. The table shows under 250,000 distinct CDR3 sequences, with almost 35% occurring only once. V lost 8 bases and J 0 bases, leaving 16 bases between the germline ends. The CDR3 is 15 residues long. Germline V lookup: CDR1 SGHVS, CDR2 FQNEAQ. A remark on this clonotype: Its target is not known. With a much larger clone just one base away, this may be a read error.

The receptor was isolated from a human donor in good health, serving as a control. Sequences were obtained from sorted CD4+, CD8+, or CD8+CD57+ T cells (not recorded which) from PBMCs. The chain carries TRBV7-8 and TRBJ1-1; no definite D call. CDR3 sequence reads: CASGNPGNMNTEAFF. For the CDR3, the DNA is TGTGCCAGCGGGAACCCGGGGAACATGAACACTGAAGCTTTCTTT.